The rows below give T cell receptor beta chains drawn from one sample of a study of blood T cell repertoires in COVID-19. TCRdb keeps only in-frame clones here, not all; method: immunoSEQ multiplex PCR. Of some 110,000 clones listed, about 81% are singletons. Sequencing used peripheral blood. These receptors were taken from a man between 65 and 85 years old with acute or convalescent COVID-19. CDR3s include the opening cysteine and the closing phenylalanine or tryptophan. The D gene is left open where the match is weak. Only some rows state a clone size, as once, few, many or a class for expanded clones.

cdr3_aa cdr3_nt clone_size v_call d_call j_call
CASSFSQGVGYTF TGTGCCAGCAGTTTCTCACAGGGAGTTGGCTACACCTTC . TRBV27 . TRBJ1-2
CASTFAGYNSPLHF TGTGCCAGCACCTTCGCCGGCTATAATTCACCCCTCCACTTT . TRBV11-2 . TRBJ1-6
CASSFYSWGRAYEQYF TGTGCCAGCAGCTTTTATTCGTGGGGGAGGGCTTACGAGCAGTACTTC . TRBV7-8 TRBD2 TRBJ2-7
CAIRRGTTLQADTQYF TGTGCCATCAGGAGAGGGACTACCCTCCAGGCAGATACGCAGTATTTT . TRBV10-3 TRBD2 TRBJ2-3
CAWSVRGGVSPLHF TGTGCCTGGAGTGTTCGAGGGGGAGTGTCACCCCTCCACTTT . TRBV30 . TRBJ1-6
CASSVEGAGLHF TGTGCCAGCAGCGTAGAAGGGGCCGGCCTCCACTTT once TRBV9 . TRBJ1-6
CASSRSPPSTDTQYF TGCGCCAGCAGCCGGTCCCCGCCTAGCACAGATACGCAGTATTTT . TRBV5-1 . TRBJ2-3
CASSLAAGAKTEAFF TGCGCCAGCAGCCTCGCGGCGGGGGCCAAAACTGAAGCTTTCTTT . TRBV5-1 . TRBJ1-1
CASSLNRGADTQYF TGCGCCAGCAGCCTGAACAGGGGCGCAGATACGCAGTATTTT . TRBV5-1 TRBD1 TRBJ2-3
CASIMTSTDTQYF TGTGCCAGCATCATGACTAGCACAGATACGCAGTATTTT . TRBV7-9 . TRBJ2-3
CASMTGTYNEQFF TGTGCCAGCATGACAGGGACCTACAATGAGCAGTTCTTC . TRBV2 TRBD1 TRBJ2-1
CASSLGQGSSYNEQFF TGTGCCAGCAGCTTAGGCCAGGGGAGCTCCTACAATGAGCAGTTCTTC . TRBV7-7 . TRBJ2-1
CASRLGGDRGSGETQYF TGTGCAAGTCGCTTAGGCGGTGACAGGGGAAGTGGAGAGACCCAGTACTTC . TRBV12-2 . TRBJ2-5
CASSRSVQETQYF TGTGCCAGCTCACGGTCGGTCCAAGAGACCCAGTACTTC . TRBV18 . TRBJ2-5
CASSSGGLNYGYTF TGCGCCAGCAGCTCAGGGGGCTTGAACTATGGCTACACCTTC . TRBV5-1 TRBD1 TRBJ1-2
CASSYSGGGAVYEQFF TGTGCCAGCAGTTACTCCGGCGGGGGGGCCGTATATGAGCAGTTCTTC . TRBV6-5 TRBD2 TRBJ2-1
CATSDLPPDQPQHF TGTGCCACCAGTGATTTGCCCCCAGATCAGCCCCAGCATTTT . TRBV24-1 . TRBJ1-5
CASSIVRGGGANVLTF TGTGCCAGTAGTATAGTACGGGGAGGTGGGGCCAACGTCCTGACTTTC . TRBV19 . TRBJ2-6
CASRNRGAVEQYF TGTGCCAGCAGGAACAGGGGCGCCGTCGAGCAGTACTTC . TRBV6-5 TRBD1 TRBJ2-7
CASSLGPGEGYGYTF TGCGCCAGCAGCTTGGGTCCAGGGGAGGGCTATGGCTACACCTTC . TRBV5-1 . TRBJ1-2
CASSLQGAGVQPQHF TGTGCCAGCAGCCTACAGGGGGCTGGGGTTCAGCCCCAGCATTTT . TRBV28 TRBD1 TRBJ1-5
CASSLRRQRETTYNEQFF TGCGCCAGCAGCTTGCGGCGTCAGCGGGAGACGACCTACAATGAGCAGTTCTTC . TRBV5-1 TRBD2 TRBJ2-1
CASSYSTGGSNEQYF TGTGCCAGCAGTTACTCGACAGGGGGCTCGAACGAGCAGTACTTC . TRBV6-5 TRBD1 TRBJ2-7
CASSTPDARGTEAFF TGTGCCAGCAGTACACCGGACGCCAGGGGCACTGAAGCTTTCTTT . TRBV28 . TRBJ1-1
CASSDAGSTGELFF TGCGCCAGCAGTGATGCAGGCAGCACCGGGGAGCTGTTTTTT . TRBV10-1 . TRBJ2-2
CSAIRNYGYTF TGCAGTGCTATTCGGAACTATGGCTACACCTTC . TRBV20-1 . TRBJ1-2
CASSLGTGVETQYF TGCGCCAGCAGCTTGGGAACAGGGGTAGAGACCCAGTACTTC . TRBV5-1 TRBD1 TRBJ2-5
CASSPPLLDSLNYGYTF TGTGCCAGCAGCCCTCCACTCTTAGACAGCCTCAACTATGGCTACACCTTC once TRBV5-4 . TRBJ1-2
CASRRTSGGADTQYF TGTGCCAGCAGGCGGACTAGCGGGGGGGCAGATACGCAGTATTTT once TRBV3-1/TRBV3-2 TRBD2 TRBJ2-3
CASNFGVSPLHF TGTGCCAGCAATTTCGGTGTTTCACCCCTCCACTTT . TRBV12-3/TRBV12-4 . TRBJ1-6
CASSPEGQGSAEQFF TGCGCCAGCAGCCCGGAAGGACAGGGGAGTGCTGAGCAGTTCTTC . TRBV5-1 TRBD1 TRBJ2-1
CASSLGLLSAGNTIYF TGCGCCAGCAGCTTGGGTCTTCTCTCGGCTGGAAACACCATATATTTT . TRBV5-1 . TRBJ1-3